The next 5 T cell receptor beta chains were all read from a single sample in a study of T-cell reconstitution after alpha-beta-depleted transplantation in children. TCRbeta library preparation incorporated unique molecular identifiers. A single record per CDR3 protein comes from TCRdb applying MiXCR to the PCR reads. The table lists roughly 420,000 distinct CDR3 sequences, 15% to 20% of them singletons, with over 25% in the top ten. The material sequenced was PBMCs, mostly from graft donor cells, taken 360 days after TCRalphabeta/CD19-depleted stem cell transplant. The receptor set was obtained from a boy under two years old who had a stem cell transplant for Wiskott-Aldrich syndrome, so the T cells may come from the graft donor.

This clonotype has only a few counts. J is TRBJ2-7 and V is TRBV29-1; 11 bases fit TRBD2. The CDR3 totals 15 residues. CDR1 and CDR2 from the germline V gene are SQVTM and ANQGSEA. V gave up 5 bases and J gave up 3 bases; unmatched junction bases: 9. The CDR3 DNA reads as TGCAGCGTTCGTGGGTTCGGGACTAGCGGCTACGAGCAGTACTTC. Encoded protein: CSVRGFGTSGYEQYF.

This clonotype was seen a handful of times. The chain links TRBV2 to TRBJ2-3; D not resolved. CDR3 size: 14 residues. Trimming stripped 7 bases from V and 3 bases from J, with 14 bases between. Germline V gives CDR1 SNHLY, CDR2 FYNNEI. In DNA, the CDR3 is TGTGCCAGCAATGAGATTCTGAGAACAGATACGCAGTATTTT. Protein product: CASNEILRTDTQYF.

This clonotype has a handful of counts. This chain links TRBV5-1 with TRBJ2-7, with D unresolved. Germline-derived CDR1 and CDR2 are SGHRS and YFSETQ. This CDR3 spans 15 amino acids. Trimming left V 0 bases short and J 0 bases short, with 10 bases between. CDR3 nucleotide sequence: TGCGCCAGCAGCTTGGAGGCAGGCTTCTCCTACGAGCAGTACTTC. This codes for CASSLEAGFSYEQYF.

V is TRBV9 and J is TRBJ2-1; 13 positions match TRBD2. From germline, CDR1 is SGDLS and CDR2 YYNGEE. This CDR3 region has 14 residues. V shed 2 bases and J 13 bases; nucleotides not matched to a gene: 6. The CDR3 sequence is CASSVLLAGGPQFF. Here the CDR3 DNA reads TGTGCCAGCAGCGTGCTACTAGCGGGAGGGCCCCAGTTCTTC. Using reference TRBV9 and TRBJ2-1 for the parts outside the CDR3, the full variable domain is DSGVTQTPKHLITATGQRVTLRCSPRSGDLSVYWYQQSLDQGLQFLIQYYNGEERAKGNILERFSAQQFPDLHSELNLSSLELGDSALYFCASSVLLAGGPQFFGPGTRLTVL.

This clonotype was found a few times. This rearrangement joins TRBV5-1 to TRBJ2-1; D may match TRBD1 or TRBD2 (5 bases each). The germline V gene encodes CDR1 SGHRS and CDR2 YFSETQ. The V and J ends lost 3 bases and 12 bases respectively, with 16 bases between them. The CDR3 length is 13 residues. The chain's CDR3 is CASSWDPAYGQFF. Here the CDR3 DNA reads TGCGCCAGCAGCTGGGACCCAGCATATGGGCAGTTCTTC. The variable domain in full, with the rest retrieved from reference TRBV5-1 and TRBJ2-1, is KAGVTQTPRYLIKTRGQQVTLSCSPISGHRSVSWYQQTPGQGLQFLFEYFSETQRNKGNFPGRFSGRQFSNSRSEMNVSTLELGDSALYLCASSWDPAYGQFFGPGTRLTVL.